This TCR beta chain was recorded in a study of T cell repertoires in cytomegalovirus infection. Notes on the study in general: CMV-specific HLA-C-restricted TCR beta clonotypes dominated the ex vivo response.

TCRdb reanalysed the reads using MiXCR and keeps one entry per CDR3 protein. Of about a million distinct CDR3 sequences listed, 25% to 40% were seen once; the top ten hold around an eighth. With respect to this clonotype: What it recognizes is unknown.

The germline V gene has CDR1 SGHVS and CDR2 FQNEAQ. This CDR3 is 13 amino acids long. V was shortened by 5 bases and J by 3 bases, with 11 bases between the two germline ends. This sequence originates from a human donor in good health (CMV status not recorded). Some clones in this sample may be carry-over from other donors' samples. This rearrangement joins TRBV7-8 to TRBJ2-7; D is uncertain. The input for sequencing was cultured CD8+ T cells from PBMCs, taken from culture after CMV antigen stimulation. The CDR3 region is CASSPNPGYEQYV. In nucleotides, the CDR3 is TGTGCCAGCAGCCCGAACCCGGGCTACGAGCAGTACGTC.